The 18 T cell receptor beta chains in this list originate from one sample, sequenced in a study of T-cell reconstitution after alpha-beta-depleted transplantation in children. Preparing the TCRbeta library involved the use of unique molecular identifiers. Using its own MiXCR run on the PCR reads, TCRdb lists one record per CDR3 protein. The data hold 600,000 to 700,000 distinct CDR3 sequences, with around 17% observed a single time. This material consisted of PBMCs from the stem cell graft donor, taken from the stem cell graft. These receptors all stem from a human donor who donated a stem cell graft to a child with acute myeloid leukemia.

The V and J genes are TRBV4-3 and TRBJ2-3, with 14 bases that match TRBD2. From germline, CDR1 is LGHNA and CDR2 YSLEER. Trimming took 0 bases from V and 0 from J; bases not matched to a gene: 8. There are 20 residues in the CDR3. The CDR3 nucleotides read TGCGCCAGCAGCCAAGACTCAGGACTAGCGGGGGGCCCTAGCACAGATACGCAGTATTTT. As protein: CASSQDSGLAGGPSTDTQYF.

This clonotype showed up many times. The chain combines TRBV12-3 or TRBV12-4 with TRBJ2-4, with D possibly being TRBD1 or TRBD2 (5 bases each). The CDR3 has 14 residues. The germline V and J ends were trimmed by 1 base and 8 bases, with 12 bases remaining between them. DNA of the CDR3: TGTGCCAGCAGTTTAGTGGGGACCGGAGACATTCAGTACTTC. Residues: CASSLVGTGDIQYF.

This clonotype was found many times. This rearrangement joins TRBV7-2 to TRBJ2-5; 7 bases match TRBD1. The CDR3 loop spans 15 amino acids. Germline CDR1 SGHTA, CDR2 FQGNSA. V dropped 2 bases and J dropped 2; count of bases not matched to a gene: 5. CDR3 protein: CASSLRTGYQETQYF. CDR3 bases: TGTGCCAGCAGCTTAAGGACAGGATATCAAGAGACCCAGTACTTC.

This clonotype has more than one count but fewer than ten. The V gene is TRBV12-3 or TRBV12-4, the J gene TRBJ2-2, with 8 bases lining up with TRBD2. The CDR3 covers 16 residues. V lost 7 bases and J lost 7; bases outside the gene matches: 14. The CDR3 is CASKVRTGGHSGELFF. Here the CDR3 DNA reads TGTGCCAGCAAAGTTCGAACGGGGGGGCATAGCGGGGAGCTGTTTTTT.

In the case of this clonotype: A junction boundary mismatches the germline segment, possibly from a read error. The CDR3: CASSLWAGSGEKRFF. In DNA form, the CDR3 reads TGCGCCAGCAGCTTGTGGGCAGGGTCGGGCGAAAAACGGTTTTTT. The rearrangement joins TRBV5-1 to TRBJ1-4; perhaps TRBD1 as D (5 bases). Germline V lookup: CDR1 SGHRS, CDR2 YFSETQ. CDR3 length: 15 amino acids.

This clonotype was counted many times. The CDR3 bases are TGTGCCAGCAGCCCGAACGGGGTGGCAGATACGCAGTATTTT. Residues: CASSPNGVADTQYF. The gene calls are TRBV7-2 and TRBJ2-3, with D possibly TRBD2 on 5 matching bases. The CDR3 totals 14 residues. The germline V gene encodes CDR1 SGHTA and CDR2 FQGNSA. V dropped 5 bases and J dropped 4 bases, with 13 bases sitting between them.

This clonotype was detected ten times or more. V gene TRBV15 combines with J gene TRBJ1-2; no firm D call. The CDR3 sequence is 11 residues long. Germline loops: CDR1 LNHNV, CDR2 YYDKDF (reference sequence). Deletions cut 6 bases from V and 8 bases from J, with 10 bases between. The CDR3 sequence: CATRTTEGYTF. Here the CDR3 DNA reads TGTGCCACCAGAACGACGGAGGGCTACACCTTC.

The table lists this clonotype with many counts. The chain recombines TRBV7-2 with TRBJ2-2; D may correspond to TRBD1 or TRBD2 (5 bases each). Germline V gene lookup returns CDR1 SGHTA and CDR2 FQGNSA. V was clipped by 5 bases and J by 6 bases, with 22 bases between them. The CDR3 runs to 17 residues. Here the CDR3 DNA reads TGTGCCAGCAGCCGAACTCCGGGACGCCTACAACCCGGGGAGCTGTTTTTT. Protein: CASSRTPGRLQPGELFF.

The chain recombines TRBV5-1 with TRBJ1-1, with D possibly matching TRBD1 (5 bases). V lost 3 bases to trimming and J lost 3 bases, with 15 bases between them. The CDR3 consists of 15 residues. CDR1 is SGHRS, CDR2 YFSETQ, per germline. The CDR3 region is CASSSVRGSDTEAFF. CDR3 coding DNA: TGCGCCAGCAGCTCAGTGAGGGGTTCGGACACTGAAGCTTTCTTT.

In its sample, this clonotype was seen many times. This chain connects TRBV9 to TRBJ1-2; D is ambiguous. Germline V gene sequence: CDR1 SGDLS, CDR2 YYNGEE. The CDR3 contains 13 residues. V lost 0 bases and J lost 2, with 5 bases in between. This chain's CDR3 is CASSVGGNYGYTF. In nucleotides, the CDR3 is TGTGCCAGCAGCGTAGGGGGAAACTATGGCTACACCTTC.

The genes are TRBV28 and TRBJ2-7; D may be TRBD1 (6 bases). The CDR3 totals 14 residues. From germline, CDR1 is MDHEN and CDR2 SYDVKM. The germline V and J ends were trimmed by 7 bases and 3 bases, with 16 bases remaining between them. CDR3 sequence (DNA): TGTGCCAGCACCCCCCTCGTACAGGGCTACGAGCAGTACTTC. As protein: CASTPLVQGYEQYF. Together with reference TRBV28 and TRBJ2-7, the CDR3 gives the full variable domain: DVKVTQSSRYLVKRTGEKVFLECVQDMDHENMFWYRQDPGLGLRLIYFSYDVKMKEKGDIPEGYSVSREKKERFSLILESASTNQTSMYLCASTPLVQGYEQYFGPGTRLTVT.

This chain joins TRBV9 and TRBJ2-2; 9 positions match TRBD1. The trim removed 4 bases at V and 7 bases at J, leaving 8 bases unmatched. CDR1 SGDLS and CDR2 YYNGEE come from the germline V gene. The CDR3 extends over 15 amino acids. Written as DNA, the CDR3 is TGTGCCAGCAGCATCGGGACAGGGATTAGCGGGGAGCTGTTTTTT. Translating gives CASSIGTGISGELFF.

The chain combines TRBV29-1 with TRBJ1-1; D is ambiguous. Trimming took off 1 base at V and 9 bases at J, with 15 bases between the two ends. Germline V gene lookup returns CDR1 SQVTM and CDR2 ANQGSEA. The CDR3 is 13 amino acids. CDR3 bases: TGCAGCGTTGAAGCCTATGAGGGCGGAAAAGCTTTCTTT. This gives the protein CSVEAYEGGKAFF.

Only a few counts were recorded for this clonotype. This sequence joins TRBV24-1 and TRBJ2-1; 9 bases align to TRBD2. V shed 4 bases, J shed 4 bases, and the junction held 10 bases outside the gene matches. Germline lookup yields CDR1 KGHDR and CDR2 SFDVKD. The CDR3 contains 17 residues. The CDR3: CATSDNGLAGGYNEQFF. CDR3 nucleotide sequence: TGTGCCACCAGTGACAATGGACTTGCGGGGGGGTACAATGAGCAGTTCTTC.

The genes are TRBV20-1 and TRBJ1-1; D remains unclear. Trimming took 6 bases from V and 0 from J, leaving 17 bases between them. This CDR3 spans 15 amino acids. CDR1 and CDR2 from the germline V gene are DFQATT and SNEGSKA (reference sequence). Written as DNA, the CDR3 is TGCAGTGCACCACCCCGACGGCAGATGAACACTGAAGCTTTCTTT. It codes for CSAPPRRQMNTEAFF.

This clonotype was picked up a small number of times. V usage is TRBV13 and J usage is TRBJ2-5, with TRBD2 identical over 8 bases. Germline loops: CDR1 PRHDT, CDR2 FYEKMQ (reference sequence). This CDR3 region has 14 residues. The V segment lost 7 bases and the J segment 5 bases; nucleotides outside the gene matches: 9. The CDR3 DNA sequence: TGTGCCAGCACCTCTGCGGGGGGCGGGGAGACCCAGTACTTC. It codes for CASTSAGGGETQYF.

V is TRBV29-1 and J is TRBJ2-3; 7 bases fit TRBD1. Trimming cost V 3 bases and J 2 bases; bases outside gene matches: 8. This CDR3 region has 15 residues. The germline V gene has CDR1 SQVTM and CDR2 ANQGSEA. CDR3 region: CSVEKQTGLTDTQYF. In nucleotides, the CDR3 is TGCAGCGTTGAGAAACAGACAGGGCTCACAGATACGCAGTATTTT.

This clonotype was seen at least ten times. This chain uses TRBV29-1 with TRBJ2-3, with D hard to call. The germline V gene has CDR1 SQVTM and CDR2 ANQGSEA. The length of the CDR3 is 12 residues. Trimming cost V 4 bases and J 6 bases, with 11 bases left between them. CDR3 sequence reads: CSVGQDGDTQYF. CDR3 DNA: TGCAGCGTTGGCCAGGACGGTGATACGCAGTATTTT.